This entry concerns a single TCR beta chain. The sample comes from a study of blood T cell repertoires in COVID-19. Generated by immunoSEQ multiplex PCR, the TCRdb table keeps only in-frame clones and is missing some. The repertoire holds some 170,000 clones, approximately 80% seen once, with approximately 14% in the top ten. The sample consisted of PBMCs or T cells enriched from blood (not recorded which). This clonotype originated in a man in his fifties who had recovered from COVID-19.

CDR3 sequence reads: CASSYGTGGETQYF. In nucleotides, the CDR3 is TGTGCCAGCAGTTACGGGACAGGGGGGGAGACCCAGTACTTC. The chain couples TRBV6-5 to TRBJ2-5; 11 bases fit TRBD1. The CDR3 length is 14 residues. The junction had 1 base not matched to a gene; V was cut back by 2 bases and J by 5 bases. CDR1 and CDR2 from the germline V gene are MNHEY and SVGAGI.